Listed here is a single TCR beta chain. The table came from immunoSEQ multiplex PCR; TCRdb's copy has only in-frame clones and leaves some out. There are nearly 110,000 clones in the sample; approximately 84% occur only once, and less than 5% lies in the top ten. The data stem from a study of blood T cell repertoires in COVID-19. The CDR3 is 15 amino acids. The V end was cut by 3 bases, the J end by 1 base, with 7 bases between. Germline V lookup: CDR1 LNHDA, CDR2 SQIVND (reference sequence). The chain is built from TRBV19 and TRBJ2-6, with D possibly matching TRBD2 (5 bases). The TCR was taken from a human donor in a cohort sampled during active COVID-19. Sequencing was done on a sample of peripheral blood. In nucleotides, the CDR3 is TGTGCCAGTAGTATTCGAGGGTCTGGGGCCAACGTCCTGACTTTC. It encodes CASSIRGSGANVLTF.